Each of the 17 T cell receptor beta chains below was sequenced from the same sample in a study of OX40 agonist ivuxolimab in advanced cancers. TCRdb keeps only in-frame clones here, not all; method: immunoSEQ multiplex PCR. The sample has some 70,000 clones, around 83% seen once. This specimen was CD4+ or CD8+ T cells sorted from blood, taken in a trial of the OX40 agonist ivuxolimab. These TCRs come from an adult with an advanced solid tumor such as melanoma, head and neck, liver or kidney cancer.

This clone was counted once. In nucleotides, the CDR3 is TGTGCCAGCAGCCACCCGGGGGTCAACATTCAGTACTTC. This gives the protein CASSHPGVNIQYF. The chain employs TRBV7-2 and TRBJ2-4; possibly TRBD2 for D (6 bases). This CDR3 spans 13 amino acids. Germline V CDR1 and CDR2: SGHTA, FQGNSA. Between the trimmed V and J ends, which lost 5 bases and 7 bases, there was a span of 12 bases.

This chain links TRBV30 with TRBJ1-5; 10 positions match TRBD1. From germline, CDR1 is GTSNPN and CDR2 SVGIG (reference sequence). This CDR3 has 14 amino acids. V was clipped by 1 base and J by 6 bases; unmatched bases: 3. The CDR3: CAWSGTGGSQPQHF. The CDR3 DNA reads as TGTGCCTGGAGTGGGACAGGGGGAAGTCAGCCCCAGCATTTT.

The CDR3, as DNA: TGTGCCAGCAGTTTGATCGGACAGGGTGGTGGCTACACCTTC. Amino acid sequence: CASSLIGQGGGYTF. V and J are TRBV28 and TRBJ1-2, with TRBD1 identical over 8 bases. The V gene's germline CDR1 is MDHEN and CDR2 SYDVKM. After removal of 3 bases from V and 7 bases from J, the junction contained 7 bases not matched to a gene. The CDR3 is 14 residues long.

V usage is TRBV19 and J usage is TRBJ1-2; tentative D call: TRBD1 (6 bases). V lost 6 bases, J lost 4 bases, and 12 bases lay in between. Germline V gene data show CDR1 as LNHDA and CDR2 as SQIVND (reference sequence). This CDR3 has 13 residues. The CDR3 sequence is CASSLGTFYGYTF. DNA for the CDR3: TGTGCCAGTAGCCTTGGGACATTCTATGGCTACACCTTC.

V gene TRBV6-5 combines with J gene TRBJ2-1; 9 nucleotides agree with TRBD2. V dropped 5 bases and J dropped 9; count of bases not matched to a gene: 8. Looked up from germline, CDR1 is MNHEY and CDR2 is SVGAGI. This CDR3 region has 14 residues. The DNA for the CDR3 is TGTGCCAGCAGTCGTAGCGGGGGAGGCGCTGAGCAGTTCTTC. Residues: CASSRSGGGAEQFF.

The rearrangement uses TRBV25-1 and TRBJ1-1, with TRBD1 matching over 8 bases. The junction had 4 bases not matched to a gene; V was cut back by 3 bases and J by 7 bases. CDR3 length equals 13 residues. CDR1 and CDR2 from the germline V gene are MGHDK and SYGVNS. The CDR3 is CASSETGTGEAFF. The CDR3 nucleotides read TGTGCCAGCAGTGAGACCGGGACAGGTGAAGCTTTCTTT.

In DNA, the CDR3 is TGCGCCAGCAGCCGCCTCAGGGGGGAGCCCCAGCATTTT. This gives the protein CASSRLRGEPQHF. The rearrangement joins TRBV4-1 to TRBJ1-5; 7 bases agree with TRBD1. The CDR3 contains 13 residues. Germline CDR1 and CDR2: MGHRA and YSYEKL. Trimming cost V 4 bases and J 8 bases; bases outside gene matches: 5.

This chain links TRBV5-6 with TRBJ1-2; no definite D call. This CDR3 has 14 residues. The germline CDR1 and CDR2 sequences are SGHDT and YYEEEE. Between the trimmed V and J ends, which lost 1 base and 4 bases, there was a span of 11 bases. The CDR3 DNA is TGTGCCAGCAGCTTGAGGCGGACGGTCTATGGCTACACCTTC. Its protein is CASSLRRTVYGYTF.

V is TRBV11-2 and J is TRBJ2-7; tentatively, D is TRBD1 (6 bases). V was trimmed by 5 bases and J by 0 bases, leaving 14 bases between them. This CDR3 region has 15 residues. Germline V gene sequence: CDR1 SGHAT, CDR2 FQNNGV. The CDR3: CASSRTDQSSYEQYV. For the CDR3, the DNA is TGTGCCAGCAGCCGGACAGATCAGAGCTCCTACGAGCAGTACGTC.

The chain employs TRBV7-8 and TRBJ2-1, with TRBD2 matching over 8 bases. The length of the CDR3 is 15 residues. V trimming: 6 bases; J trimming: 0 bases; junction bases outside the gene matches: 4. CDR1 is SGHVS, CDR2 FQNEAQ, per germline. The CDR3 bases are TGTGCCAGCAGGTCTGCGGGAGGCTCCTACAATGAGCAGTTCTTC. It encodes CASRSAGGSYNEQFF.

The CDR3, as DNA: TGCAGCGTTGATCGCACAGACTCCTACAATGAGCAGTTCTTC. Its protein is CSVDRTDSYNEQFF. V is TRBV29-1 and J is TRBJ2-1; D gene unclear. This CDR3 contains 14 residues. V was clipped by 3 bases and J by 0 bases, with 9 bases between them. The germline V gene has CDR1 SQVTM and CDR2 ANQGSEA.

This chain links TRBV2 with TRBJ1-2; D may be TRBD1 (5 bases). V shed 0 bases and J shed 0 bases, with 11 bases lying between them. The CDR3 totals 16 residues. CDR1 SNHLY and CDR2 FYNNEI come from the germline V gene. The CDR3 is CASSEALYRTNYGYTF. Here the CDR3 DNA reads TGTGCCAGCAGTGAAGCGCTTTACAGGACTAACTATGGCTACACCTTC. Drawing the rest from reference TRBV2 and TRBJ1-2, the complete variable domain is EPEVTQTPSHQVTQMGQEVILRCVPISNHLYFYWYRQILGQKVEFLVSFYNNEISEKSEIFDDQFSVERPDGSNFTLKIRSTKLEDSAMYFCASSEALYRTNYGYTFGSGTRLTVV.

This chain joins TRBV5-1 and TRBJ1-1; D unclear. The CDR3 consists of 15 residues. V lost 4 bases and J 1 base, leaving 14 bases between the germline ends. Germline CDR1 is SGHRS and CDR2 is YFSETQ. CDR3 amino acids: CASSTPQKSNTEAFF. In nucleotides, the CDR3 is TGCGCCAGCAGCACCCCACAAAAATCGAACACTGAAGCTTTCTTT.

The chain couples TRBV28 to TRBJ1-1, with D possibly matching TRBD1 (5 bases). V was shortened by 7 bases and J by 3 bases, with 9 bases between the two germline ends. This CDR3 has 12 amino acids. Per the germline V gene, CDR1 is MDHEN and CDR2 is SYDVKM. CDR3 residues: CASNPGHTEAFF. The CDR3 coding sequence is TGTGCCAGCAACCCGGGACACACTGAAGCTTTCTTT.

This clone was counted a few times. The chain couples TRBV27 to TRBJ2-5, with 10 bases aligning to TRBD2. With 5 bases clipped from V and 6 bases from J, the junction kept 12 bases outside the gene matches. Germline V gene lookup returns CDR1 MNHEY and CDR2 SMNVEV (reference sequence). This CDR3 is built from 16 residues. CDR3 sequence: CASSRLAGVAIKTQYF. The CDR3 coding sequence is TGTGCCAGCAGTCGGCTAGCGGGAGTGGCTATTAAGACCCAGTACTTC.

The CDR3 coding sequence is TGTGCCAGTAGTATATCAGGGGCTAATGAAAAACTGTTTTTT. It translates to CASSISGANEKLFF. J is TRBJ1-4 and V is TRBV19, with D perhaps TRBD1 (6 bases). The V end lost 2 bases, the J end lost 3 bases, and 7 bases lay between the germline ends. This CDR3 is built from 14 residues. Germline V gene sequence: CDR1 LNHDA, CDR2 SQIVND (reference sequence).

CDR3 protein: CASSRDLALPSYEQYF. Written as DNA, the CDR3 is TGCGCCAGCAGCCGCGACCTAGCGCTTCCCTCCTACGAGCAGTACTTC. This rearrangement joins TRBV4-3 to TRBJ2-7; tentatively, D is TRBD2 (6 bases). Between the trimmed V and J ends, which lost 4 bases and 0 bases, there was a span of 16 bases. CDR3 size: 16 residues. Germline CDR1 is LGHNA and CDR2 is YSLEER.